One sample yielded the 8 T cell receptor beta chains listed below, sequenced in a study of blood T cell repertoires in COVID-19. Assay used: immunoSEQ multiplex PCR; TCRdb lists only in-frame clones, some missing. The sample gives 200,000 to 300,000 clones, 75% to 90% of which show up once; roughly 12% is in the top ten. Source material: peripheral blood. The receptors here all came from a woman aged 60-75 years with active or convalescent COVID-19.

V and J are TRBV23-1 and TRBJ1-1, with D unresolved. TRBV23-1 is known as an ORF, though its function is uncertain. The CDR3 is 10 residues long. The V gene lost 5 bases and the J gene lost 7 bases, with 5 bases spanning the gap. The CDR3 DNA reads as TGCGCCAGCAGTTTTAGTGAAGCTTTCTTT. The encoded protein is CASSFSEAFF.

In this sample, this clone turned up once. This CDR3 reads CASSRFVTGTGTNYGYTF. The CDR3 region has the DNA TGCGCCAGCAGCCGCTTTGTTACCGGGACAGGGACGAACTATGGCTACACCTTC. This chain links TRBV5-1 with TRBJ1-2, with 9 bases matching TRBD1. The CDR3 spans 18 residues. Losses at the gene ends were 4 bases for V and 2 bases for J; bases not matched to a gene: 15. CDR1 and CDR2 from the germline V gene are SGHRS and YFSETQ.

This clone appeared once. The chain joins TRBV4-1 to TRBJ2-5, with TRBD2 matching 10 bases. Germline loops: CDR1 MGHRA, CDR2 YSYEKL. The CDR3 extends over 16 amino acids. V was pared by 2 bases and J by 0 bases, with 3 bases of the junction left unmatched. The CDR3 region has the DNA TGCGCCAGCAGCCAAAATAGCGGGGGGTACCAAGAGACCCAGTACTTC. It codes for CASSQNSGGYQETQYF.

CDR3 residues: CASSQDRDPNYGYTF. The CDR3 DNA reads as TGTGCCAGCTCACAGGACAGGGACCCGAACTATGGCTACACCTTC. The V call is TRBV18, the J call TRBJ1-2, with TRBD1 identical over 8 bases. The CDR3 loop spans 15 amino acids. Germline V lookup: CDR1 KGHSH, CDR2 LQKENI. Trimming at V came to 4 bases and at J to 2 bases, leaving 6 bases not matched to a gene. Full variable domain (rest looked up from reference TRBV18 and TRBJ1-2): NAGVMQNPRHLVRRRGQEARLRCSPMKGHSHVYWYRQLPEEGLKFMVYLQKENIIDESGMPKERFSAEFPKEGPSILRIQQVVRGDSAAYFCASSQDRDPNYGYTFGSGTRLTVV.

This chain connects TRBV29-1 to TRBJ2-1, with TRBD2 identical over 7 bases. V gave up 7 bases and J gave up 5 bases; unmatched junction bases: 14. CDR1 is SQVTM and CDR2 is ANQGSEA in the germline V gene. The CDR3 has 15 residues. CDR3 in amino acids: CSARRLADLNNEQFF. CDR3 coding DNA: TGCAGCGCTCGGCGTCTAGCGGACTTAAACAATGAGCAGTTCTTC.

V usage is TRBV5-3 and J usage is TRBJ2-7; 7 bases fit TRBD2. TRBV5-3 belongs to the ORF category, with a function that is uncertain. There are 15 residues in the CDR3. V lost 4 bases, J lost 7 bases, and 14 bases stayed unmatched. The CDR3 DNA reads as TGTGCCAGAAGCCACCTGGGAGCGGGGACGATTGAGCAGTACTTC. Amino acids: CARSHLGAGTIEQYF.

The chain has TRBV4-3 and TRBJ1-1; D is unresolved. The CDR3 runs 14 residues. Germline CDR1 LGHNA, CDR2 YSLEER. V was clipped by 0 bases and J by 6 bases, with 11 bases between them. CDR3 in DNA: TGCGCCAGCAGCCAAGAGCCGTTTAGTGCTGAAGCTTTCTTT. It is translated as CASSQEPFSAEAFF.

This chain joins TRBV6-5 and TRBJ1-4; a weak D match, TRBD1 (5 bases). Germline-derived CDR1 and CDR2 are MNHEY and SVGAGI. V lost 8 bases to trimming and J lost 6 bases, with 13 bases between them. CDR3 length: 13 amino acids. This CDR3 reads CASLLIGDEKLFF. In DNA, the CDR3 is TGTGCCAGCTTATTGATAGGGGATGAAAAACTGTTTTTT.